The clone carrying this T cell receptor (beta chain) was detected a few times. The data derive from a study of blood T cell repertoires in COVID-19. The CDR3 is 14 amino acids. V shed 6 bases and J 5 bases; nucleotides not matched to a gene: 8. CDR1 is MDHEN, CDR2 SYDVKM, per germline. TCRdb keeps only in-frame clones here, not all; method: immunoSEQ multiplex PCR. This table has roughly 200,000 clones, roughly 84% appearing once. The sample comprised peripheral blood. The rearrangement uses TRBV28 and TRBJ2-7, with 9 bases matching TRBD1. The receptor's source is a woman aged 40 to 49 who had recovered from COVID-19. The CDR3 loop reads CASRPGQGDNEQYF. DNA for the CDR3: TGTGCCAGCAGACCGGGACAGGGTGACAACGAGCAGTACTTC.